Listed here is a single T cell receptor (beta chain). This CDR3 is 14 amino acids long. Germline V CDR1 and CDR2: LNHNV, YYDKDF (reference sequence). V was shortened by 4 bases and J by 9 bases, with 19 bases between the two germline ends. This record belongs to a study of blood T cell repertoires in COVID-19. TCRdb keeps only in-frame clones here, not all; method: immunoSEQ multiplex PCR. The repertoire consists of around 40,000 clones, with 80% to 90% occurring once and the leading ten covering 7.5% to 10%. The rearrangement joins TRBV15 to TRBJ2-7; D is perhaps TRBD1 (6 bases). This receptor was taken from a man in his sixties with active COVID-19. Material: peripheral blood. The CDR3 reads CATSTQGRERGQYF. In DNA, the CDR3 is TGTGCCACCAGCACACAGGGCCGGGAACGGGGGCAGTACTTC.